What follows describes a single T cell receptor beta chain. The entry originates in a study of T cells in Graves' hyperthyroidism and ophthalmopathy. Amplification targeted TCR beta CDR3 regions from RNA transcripts. Primed by the HTBI set, a first-round RT-PCR was run on the TCR CDR3. TCRdb called the multiplex PCR reads again in MiXCR, with one record for every CDR3 protein. This table has roughly 520,000 distinct CDR3 sequences, roughly a quarter appearing once. The CDR3 extends over 14 amino acids. The V gene's germline CDR1 is MDHEN and CDR2 SYDVKM. Trimming took 6 bases from V and 7 from J; bases not matched to a gene: 8.

The rearrangement uses TRBV28 and TRBJ1-2; 10 nucleotides line up with TRBD1. What was sequenced was blood. This receptor was obtained from a woman in her 30s with Graves' ophthalmopathy. The CDR3 spells CASRYRDRGSGYTF. The CDR3 region has the DNA TGTGCCAGCAGGTACCGGGACAGGGGAAGTGGCTACACCTTC.